The 29 T cell receptor beta chains given below trace back to one sample, sequenced in a study of beta chain features in type 1 diabetes (dated by TCRdb to 2017 to 2018). Library preparation used the immunoSEQ multiplex PCR assay. The entire amount of isolated RNA was reverse transcribed using the High Capacity cDNA Reverse Transcription Kit, so the sequenced TCRB transcripts were expressed ones. This immuneACCESS table, as held by TCRdb, lists in-frame sequences with V and J called but not all clones. Of the missing ones, under half trace to an unresolved V gene in checked studies; the others have no known cause. This sample has about 930,000 clones in its table, and roughly 15% of those were observed once. The biggest ten clones account for around 0.02% of the sample. The sequenced sample consisted of naive CD4+ T cells from blood. The sample's cell subset or site label is to be understood as: true naive CD4+ T cells. The receptors stem from a woman younger than 30 in good health.

This clone was detected only a few times. The chain recombines TRBV6-5 with TRBJ1-1; unclear D gene. Trimming took off 2 bases at V and 6 bases at J, with 10 bases between the two ends. The CDR3 loop spans 13 amino acids. Germline loops: CDR1 MNHEY, CDR2 SVGAGI. In DNA form, the CDR3 reads TGTGCCAGCAGTTACACCCCACCAGCTGAAGCTTTCTTT. It codes for CASSYTPPAEAFF.

A few counts support this clone. This chain links TRBV11-3 with TRBJ2-1; 11 nucleotides match TRBD1. Germline V lookup: CDR1 SGHNT, CDR2 YENEEA. J was trimmed by 7 bases and V by 6 bases; bases with no gene match: 8. This CDR3 contains 15 residues. The CDR3: CASSRTGGLWNEQFF. Here the CDR3 DNA reads TGTGCCAGCAGTCGGACAGGGGGCCTTTGGAATGAGCAGTTCTTC. The whole variable domain, filled in from reference TRBV11-3 and TRBJ2-1, reads EAGVVQSPRYKIIEKKQPVAFWCNPISGHNTLYWYLQNLGQGPELLIRYENEEAVDDSQLPKDRFSAERLKGVDSTLKIQPAELGDSAVYLCASSRTGGLWNEQFFGPGTRLTVL.

This rearrangement joins TRBV10-3 to TRBJ2-3; D ambiguous. The CDR3 has 14 residues. Germline V gene sequence: CDR1 ENHRY, CDR2 SYGVKD. The V end lost 6 bases, the J end lost 0 bases, and 10 bases lay between the germline ends. CDR3 sequence reads: CAIRIAESTDTQYF. The CDR3 DNA follows: TGTGCCATCAGGATAGCAGAGAGCACAGATACGCAGTATTTT.

The chain couples TRBV5-6 to TRBJ1-5, with D uncertain. This CDR3 has 12 residues. V shed 4 bases and J shed 7 bases, with 9 bases lying between them. Germline values: CDR1 SGHDT, CDR2 YYEEEE. CDR3 DNA: TGTGCCAGCAGCGTAGATGGGCAGCCCCAGCATTTT. Translation gives CASSVDGQPQHF.

This clone was detected only a few times. The rearrangement uses TRBV6-1 and TRBJ2-3; 9 nucleotides match TRBD1. The junction had 2 bases not matched to a gene; V was cut back by 7 bases and J by 0 bases. Germline V gives CDR1 MNHNS, CDR2 SASEGT. The CDR3 runs to 14 residues. This chain's CDR3 is CASMGQGSTDTQYF. CDR3 sequence (DNA): TGTGCCAGCATGGGACAGGGTAGCACAGATACGCAGTATTTT.

The chain employs TRBV29-1 and TRBJ2-5, with 8 bases that match TRBD1. With the DNA end fitting TRBJ2-7 better, the J assignment may be wrong. Germline V gene lookup returns CDR1 SQVTM and CDR2 ANQGSEA. The CDR3 covers 14 residues. The CDR3 bases are TGCAGCGTTGGATTAGGGACAGGTTACTACGAGCAGTACTTC. As protein: CSVGLGTGYYEQYF.

The sample holds a few counts of this clone. V gene TRBV4-3 combines with J gene TRBJ2-1, with 9 bases matching TRBD2. The CDR3 loop spans 20 amino acids. Germline V gene sequence: CDR1 LGHNA, CDR2 YSLEER. Germline trimming cut 0 bases from V and 0 bases from J; bases unmatched to any gene: 12. The CDR3 spells CASSQDRGSGRPSSYNEQFF. The CDR3 DNA is TGCGCCAGCAGCCAAGATCGTGGTAGCGGGAGACCAAGCTCCTACAATGAGCAGTTCTTC.

The chain combines TRBV28 with TRBJ1-1, with 8 bases that match TRBD1. There are 13 residues in the CDR3. In germline, CDR1 is MDHEN, CDR2 SYDVKM. Unmatched junction bases numbered 7, after V lost 7 bases and J lost 6 bases. CDR3 in amino acids: CASNSGGRAEAFF. The CDR3 DNA is TGTGCCAGCAACTCAGGGGGCAGGGCTGAAGCTTTCTTT.

The chain employs TRBV7-9 and TRBJ2-4; a possible D gene is TRBD1 (6 bases). The CDR3 consists of 15 residues. The germline V and J ends were trimmed by 5 bases and 5 bases, with 16 bases remaining between them. Germline V gene data show CDR1 as SEHNR and CDR2 as FQNEAQ (reference sequence). CDR3 in amino acids: CASSHWTERENIQYF. In DNA, the CDR3 is TGTGCCAGCAGCCACTGGACAGAGCGAGAAAACATTCAGTACTTC. The variable domain in full, with the rest retrieved from reference TRBV7-9 and TRBJ2-4, is DTGVSQNPRHKITKRGQNVTFRCDPISEHNRLYWYRQTLGQGPEFLTYFQNEAQLEKSRLLSDRFSAERPKGSFSTLEIQRTEQGDSAMYLCASSHWTERENIQYFGAGTRLSVL.

There are a few counts of this clone. J is TRBJ2-3 and V is TRBV19; TRBD2 might be the D (5 bases). The CDR3 sequence is 13 residues long. From germline, CDR1 is LNHDA and CDR2 SQIVND (reference sequence). V was cut by 4 bases and J by 8 bases, with 13 bases left in between. The CDR3 region has the DNA TGTGCCAGTAGTACTCAGAGGGAAGGTACGCAGTATTTT. Translating gives CASSTQREGTQYF.

The genes are TRBV28 and TRBJ2-4; D is perhaps TRBD1 (6 bases). The CDR3 totals 14 residues. V was shortened by 6 bases and J by 3 bases, with 12 bases between the two germline ends. The germline V gene has CDR1 MDHEN and CDR2 SYDVKM. The DNA of the CDR3 is TGTGCCAGCAGATCCGGGACAATCAAAAACATTCAGTACTTC. Residues: CASRSGTIKNIQYF.

The V gene is TRBV18, the J gene TRBJ2-7; the D gene is possibly TRBD1 (6 bases). Germline CDR1 reads KGHSH; CDR2 reads LQKENI. The CDR3 contains 15 residues. The V gene lost 3 bases and the J gene lost 0 bases, with 12 bases spanning the gap. The CDR3 sequence is CASSPSTGSSYEQYF. CDR3 coding DNA: TGTGCCAGCTCACCTAGTACAGGGAGCTCCTACGAGCAGTACTTC.

CDR3 coding DNA: TGTGCCAGCAGCCCGGGGGGGACGGGAGTGACCGGGGAGCTGTTTTTT. Protein: CASSPGGTGVTGELFF. The chain joins TRBV7-9 to TRBJ2-2; 8 bases are a match to TRBD2. Germline V CDR1 and CDR2: SEHNR, FQNEAQ (reference sequence). The CDR3 loop spans 16 amino acids. After removal of 5 bases from V and 5 bases from J, the junction contained 10 bases not matched to a gene.

This clone has a handful of counts. This chain uses TRBV7-9 with TRBJ2-1, with 9 nucleotides matching TRBD1. The CDR3 extends over 18 amino acids. Per germline, CDR1 SEHNR and CDR2 FQNEAQ (reference sequence). V gave up 2 bases and J gave up 6 bases; unmatched junction bases: 14. The chain's CDR3 is CASSLMGSPGQGSNEQFF. CDR3 nucleotide sequence: TGTGCCAGCAGCTTAATGGGATCACCGGGACAGGGTTCCAATGAGCAGTTCTTC.

In regard to this clone: The same CDR3 is also encoded by other DNA sequences in this sample. This chain joins TRBV6-5 and TRBJ1-5; no reliable D call. Germline-derived CDR1 and CDR2 are MNHEY and SVGAGI. The V end was cut by 2 bases, the J end by 4 bases, with 6 bases between. The CDR3 length is 13 residues. CDR3 amino acids: CASSYDRNQPQHF. CDR3 sequence (DNA): TGTGCCAGCAGTTACGATAGAAATCAGCCCCAGCATTTT.

The chain couples TRBV7-9 to TRBJ2-1; the match to TRBD2 covers 11 bases. Germline assignment: CDR1 SEHNR and CDR2 FQNEAQ (reference sequence). J gave up 8 bases and V 5 bases, and 14 bases lay outside the gene matches. The CDR3 has 17 amino acids. CDR3 in amino acids: CASSAGTSGDGGYEQFF. CDR3 DNA: TGTGCCAGCAGCGCCGGGACTAGCGGAGACGGCGGCTATGAGCAGTTCTTC.

J is TRBJ2-1 and V is TRBV11-2, with D uncertain. Germline V gives CDR1 SGHAT, CDR2 FQNNGV. V dropped 3 bases and J dropped 9 bases, with 9 bases sitting between them. CDR3 size: 12 residues. The CDR3 DNA reads TGTGCCAGCAGCTTCGTGATCGGTGAGCAGTTCTTC. The encoded protein is CASSFVIGEQFF.

The chain couples TRBV9 to TRBJ2-6; possibly TRBD1 for D (6 bases). The CDR3 runs 20 residues. The V and J ends lost 1 base and 0 bases respectively, with 20 bases between them. Germline-derived CDR1 and CDR2 are SGDLS and YYNGEE. The CDR3 DNA sequence: TGTGCCAGCAGCGTATCCCCCCCGGGCAGGGGTAGCTCTGGGGCCAACGTCCTGACTTTC. Translating it yields CASSVSPPGRGSSGANVLTF.

CDR3 DNA: TGTGCCAGCAGCAAAACAGGGGCAGATACGCAGTATTTT. Its protein is CASSKTGADTQYF. V usage is TRBV11-3 and J usage is TRBJ2-3, with 7 bases identical to TRBD1. In germline, CDR1 is SGHNT, CDR2 YENEEA. V dropped 5 bases and J dropped 4; count of bases not matched to a gene: 3. This CDR3 contains 13 residues.

The V and J genes are TRBV5-1 and TRBJ2-3, with 10 bases aligning to TRBD2. This CDR3 region has 16 residues. With 3 bases clipped from V and 2 bases from J, the junction kept 6 bases outside the gene matches. Germline V gives CDR1 SGHRS, CDR2 YFSETQ. This CDR3 reads CASSSGGLALTDTQYF. The CDR3 DNA follows: TGCGCCAGCAGCTCGGGGGGACTAGCGCTCACAGATACGCAGTATTTT.

This chain connects TRBV7-9 to TRBJ2-7; TRBD2 matches 10 bases. V dropped 1 base and J dropped 5; count of bases not matched to a gene: 8. The CDR3 covers 16 residues. Germline V gene sequence: CDR1 SEHNR, CDR2 FQNEAQ (reference sequence). This chain's CDR3 is CASSLGGLAGVDEQYF. CDR3 in DNA: TGTGCCAGCAGCTTAGGGGGGCTAGCGGGAGTTGACGAGCAGTACTTC.

This clone was seen a few times. The chain employs TRBV5-4 and TRBJ2-5; the D gene is possibly TRBD2 (5 bases). TRBJ2-7 matches the DNA end more closely, so the J call is doubtful. Looked up from germline, CDR1 is SGHNT and CDR2 is YYREEE (reference sequence). The CDR3 runs to 15 residues. In nucleotides, the CDR3 is TGTGCCAGCAGCCGGGGAAGGGAACGAATTTACGAGCAGTACTTC. Protein: CASSRGRERIYEQYF.

The CDR3 region has the DNA TGTGCCAGCAGTTTATTGGGGACCCAAGAGACCCAGTACTTC. This sequence encodes CASSLLGTQETQYF. The V call is TRBV28, the J call TRBJ2-5; the D call may be TRBD1 or TRBD2 (5 bases each). The CDR3 length is 14 residues. V was cut by 1 base and J by 1 base, with 7 bases left in between. Germline CDR1 is MDHEN and CDR2 is SYDVKM.

This rearrangement joins TRBV18 to TRBJ1-2; 7 positions match TRBD1. From germline, CDR1 is KGHSH and CDR2 LQKENI. This CDR3 has 14 amino acids. Germline trimming cut 1 base from V and 5 bases from J; bases unmatched to any gene: 4. The CDR3 loop is CASSPLGQVYGYTF. The DNA of the CDR3 is TGTGCCAGCTCACCACTCGGACAGGTGTATGGCTACACCTTC.

This clone was seen only a few times. The rearrangement links TRBV4-2 to TRBJ2-3; D is perhaps TRBD2 (5 bases). The CDR3 totals 16 residues. V lost 3 bases, J lost 4 bases, and 17 bases lay in between. In germline, CDR1 is LGHNA, CDR2 YNFKEQ. In DNA form, the CDR3 reads TGTGCCAGCAGCCAGGCAACGGGGAGTAAAGCAGATACGCAGTATTTT. As protein: CASSQATGSKADTQYF.

This chain links TRBV10-3 with TRBJ2-7; 8 bases map to TRBD2. The V segment lost 3 bases and the J segment 4 bases; nucleotides outside the gene matches: 11. Per germline, CDR1 ENHRY and CDR2 SYGVKD. CDR3 size: 16 residues. For the CDR3, the DNA is TGTGCCATCAGTGACCGACGGGAGGGCCTAGGATACGAGCAGTACTTC. Amino acid sequence: CAISDRREGLGYEQYF.

The chain has TRBV2 and TRBJ2-7; perhaps TRBD1 as D (6 bases). The V gene's germline CDR1 is SNHLY and CDR2 FYNNEI. Trimming pared 1 base from V and 2 bases from J, leaving 12 bases between. CDR3 length equals 15 residues. Written as DNA, the CDR3 is TGTGCCAGCAGTGAAGGGTCAGGACAGCCCTACGAGCAGTACTTC. This gives the protein CASSEGSGQPYEQYF.

This clone was observed a few times. The rearrangement joins TRBV27 to TRBJ2-7; 9 nucleotides agree with TRBD2. This CDR3 comprises 18 residues. Germline V gene data show CDR1 as MNHEY and CDR2 as SMNVEV (reference sequence). J lost 3 bases, V lost 6 bases, and 18 bases had no gene match. The CDR3 here is CASSFRGGRASHFYEQYF. DNA for the CDR3: TGTGCCAGCAGCTTCCGGGGCGGGAGGGCAAGTCACTTCTACGAGCAGTACTTC.

DNA of the CDR3: TGTGCCAGCAGCAATAACGTTCGGTATGAAAAACTGTTTTTT. Its translation is CASSNNVRYEKLFF. The V call is TRBV7-9, the J call TRBJ1-4; D call uncertain. V lost 5 bases, J lost 6 bases, and 13 bases lay in between. The CDR3 is 14 residues long. The germline gives CDR1 SEHNR, CDR2 FQNEAQ (reference sequence).